A single sample is the source of the 22 T cell receptor beta chains below, sequenced in a study of cytomegalovirus exposure and HLA in healthy donors. Use of 60 Vbeta and 13 Jbeta primers characterized the PCR. Sequencing was performed with immunoSEQ multiplex PCR; in TCRdb, only in-frame clones are kept and a portion is missing. Its listing shows roughly 78,000 clones. The sample was PBMCs. These receptors all come from a boy between 10 and 17 years old in good health and CMV-seronegative.

The J gene is TRBJ2-7, the V gene TRBV19; D perhaps matches TRBD2 (6 bases). Trimming took off 3 bases at V and 3 bases at J, with 9 bases between the two ends. The germline V gene has CDR1 LNHDA and CDR2 SQIVND (reference sequence). The CDR3 totals 13 residues. The CDR3 spells CASSIMGGYEQYF. The CDR3 DNA follows: TGTGCCAGTAGTATTATGGGGGGCTACGAGCAGTACTTC.

The V call is TRBV29-1, the J call TRBJ2-3, with 11 bases that match TRBD2. CDR3 length equals 15 residues. Germline assignment: CDR1 SQVTM and CDR2 ANQGSEA. Trimming took 7 bases from V and 9 from J; bases not matched to a gene: 15. For the CDR3, the DNA is TGCAGCGCTAGGGGACTAGCGGCCCTCTACGGAACGCAGTATTTT. Protein: CSARGLAALYGTQYF.

V is TRBV9 and J is TRBJ2-1; possibly TRBD2 for D (7 bases). Germline V gene data show CDR1 as SGDLS and CDR2 as YYNGEE. Trimming removed 4 bases from V and 5 bases from J, with 31 bases in between. CDR3 length: 20 residues. The CDR3 sequence is CASSSPTRGRGRITNNEQFF. DNA for the CDR3: TGTGCCAGCAGCTCCCCGACGAGAGGGCGGGGGCGAATCACGAACAATGAGCAGTTCTTC.

This chain joins TRBV5-1 and TRBJ2-5, with D perhaps matching TRBD1 (6 bases). The CDR3 length is 14 residues. Trimming pared 4 bases from V and 5 bases from J, leaving 15 bases between. CDR1 SGHRS and CDR2 YFSETQ come from the germline V gene. Written as DNA, the CDR3 is TGCGCCAGCAGCCCGGAACGGCAGGGGGAGACCCAGTACTTC. Translated: CASSPERQGETQYF.

The chain couples TRBV5-1 to TRBJ2-7; TRBD1 matches 7 bases. Germline CDR1 is SGHRS and CDR2 is YFSETQ. V lost 4 bases to trimming and J lost 0 bases; unmatched junction nucleotides: 4. CDR3 size: 14 residues. DNA of the CDR3: TGCGCCAGCAGCGCCGGGACAGACTCCTACGAGCAGTACTTC. It is translated as CASSAGTDSYEQYF.

The chain carries TRBV6-1 and TRBJ2-5, with a weak D call TRBD2 (6 bases). The J call may be wrong; the DNA end is better matched by TRBJ2-7. CDR3 length: 12 residues. CDR1 is MNHNS, CDR2 SASEGT, per germline. CDR3 nucleotide sequence: TGTGCCAGCAGGCGGGATCATTACGAGCAGTACTTC. Translating it yields CASRRDHYEQYF.

The genes are TRBV9 and TRBJ2-1; D may be TRBD1 (6 bases). Per germline, CDR1 SGDLS and CDR2 YYNGEE. Trimming pared 4 bases from V and 9 bases from J, leaving 17 bases between. The CDR3 sequence is 14 residues long. The CDR3 is CASSYYPGATEQFF. CDR3 DNA: TGTGCCAGCAGCTACTATCCAGGGGCTACTGAGCAGTTCTTC.

CDR3 sequence reads: CAITRETSNYGYTF. The CDR3 DNA sequence: TGTGCCATCACCCGGGAAACTTCTAACTATGGCTACACCTTC. V gene TRBV10-3 combines with J gene TRBJ1-2; D ambiguous. The germline V gene encodes CDR1 ENHRY and CDR2 SYGVKD. The CDR3 is 14 residues long. Trimming took off 7 bases at V and 0 bases at J, with 12 bases between the two ends.

The rearrangement uses TRBV19 and TRBJ1-2; D remains ambiguous. The CDR3 runs to 14 residues. CDR1 is LNHDA, CDR2 SQIVND, per germline (reference sequence). V lost 3 bases to trimming and J lost 6 bases, with 14 bases between them. CDR3 DNA sequence: TGTGCCAGTAGTATCGGTGCGGGGTCTGATGGCTACACCTTC. Amino acid sequence: CASSIGAGSDGYTF.

This sequence joins TRBV6-5 and TRBJ2-3, with D hard to call. Trimming pared 6 bases from V and 6 bases from J, leaving 13 bases between. Germline CDR1 is MNHEY and CDR2 is SVGAGI. The CDR3 is 13 amino acids. Here the CDR3 DNA reads TGTGCCAGCAGGATACGTGCCGAGGATACGCAGTATTTT. Amino acid sequence: CASRIRAEDTQYF.

This chain joins TRBV29-1 and TRBJ2-7; D is perhaps TRBD1 (6 bases). CDR3 length: 14 residues. The germline CDR1 and CDR2 sequences are SQVTM and ANQGSEA. V was cut by 5 bases and J by 6 bases, with 20 bases left in between. CDR3 sequence reads: CSVIGPTGMGEQYF. In DNA, the CDR3 is TGCAGCGTTATAGGTCCTACAGGGATGGGCGAGCAGTACTTC.

The V gene is TRBV5-3, the J gene TRBJ1-2, with no clear D. TRBV5-3 has ORF status, its function being uncertain. The CDR3 runs 15 residues. The V end lost 4 bases, the J end lost 3 bases, and 16 bases lay between the germline ends. CDR3 DNA sequence: TGTGCCAGAAGCCCGTTTAGGAGCTTGTACTATGGCTACACCTTC. Its protein is CARSPFRSLYYGYTF.

The chain uses TRBV6-1 and TRBJ2-1; TRBD1 might be the D (6 bases). Germline values: CDR1 MNHNS, CDR2 SASEGT. The CDR3 runs 16 residues. The ends were cut back, 2 bases at V and 0 bases at J, with 11 bases in the middle. Written as DNA, the CDR3 is TGTGCCAGCAGTGAATGGGGGCAGGGCTCCTACAATGAGCAGTTCTTC. This encodes CASSEWGQGSYNEQFF.

The J gene is TRBJ2-5, the V gene TRBV2; no clear D. Trimming removed 4 bases from V and 4 bases from J, with 13 bases in between. Looked up from germline, CDR1 is SNHLY and CDR2 is FYNNEI. The CDR3 is 14 amino acids. The CDR3 DNA reads as TGTGCCAGCAGTGGACGTGTCTCGGGAGAGACCCAGTACTTC. Protein sequence: CASSGRVSGETQYF.

The chain uses TRBV29-1 and TRBJ2-6, with D possibly TRBD2 on 5 matching bases. Germline V gives CDR1 SQVTM, CDR2 ANQGSEA. The CDR3 has 13 amino acids. Between the trimmed V and J ends, which lost 5 bases and 3 bases, there was a span of 8 bases. CDR3 sequence (DNA): TGCAGCGTTCGGGGAAATGGGGCCAACGTCCTGACTTTC. Its protein product is CSVRGNGANVLTF.

V gene TRBV7-2 combines with J gene TRBJ1-4; 7 bases line up with TRBD1. In germline, CDR1 is SGHTA, CDR2 FQGNSA. V lost 5 bases and J lost 10; bases outside the gene matches: 10. This CDR3 has 14 amino acids. The CDR3 spells CASSQQGQPGKLFF. CDR3 coding DNA: TGTGCCAGCAGCCAACAGGGGCAGCCGGGAAAACTGTTTTTT.

The V gene is TRBV2, the J gene TRBJ1-2; a weak D match, TRBD1 (5 bases). V lost 4 bases, J lost 3 bases, and 12 bases lay in between. The CDR3 runs to 14 residues. In germline, CDR1 is SNHLY, CDR2 FYNNEI. The CDR3 coding sequence is TGTGCCAGCAGTGCTAGGGGCCGACACTATGGCTACACCTTC. Its protein product is CASSARGRHYGYTF.

The J gene is TRBJ2-1, the V gene TRBV4-1; TRBD1 matches 9 bases. Germline V gives CDR1 MGHRA, CDR2 YSYEKL. J was trimmed by 7 bases and V by 1 base; bases with no gene match: 5. This CDR3 has 15 residues. CDR3 residues: CASSQVGQGVNEQFF. CDR3 DNA sequence: TGCGCCAGCAGCCAAGTGGGACAGGGCGTGAATGAGCAGTTCTTC.

The rearrangement joins TRBV5-1 to TRBJ1-2; perhaps TRBD1 as D (6 bases). Per germline, CDR1 SGHRS and CDR2 YFSETQ. V was cut by 2 bases and J by 5 bases, with 10 bases left in between. This CDR3 comprises 13 residues. The CDR3 region is CASSFNREYGYTF. In DNA form, the CDR3 reads TGCGCCAGCAGCTTCAACAGGGAATATGGCTACACCTTC.

V is TRBV14 and J is TRBJ1-2, with 7 nucleotides matching TRBD1. Germline V gene lookup returns CDR1 SGHDN and CDR2 FVKESK. This CDR3 contains 16 residues. Unmatched junction bases numbered 8, after V lost 4 bases and J lost 0 bases. CDR3 in amino acids: CASSPLDRATNYGYTF. As DNA, the CDR3 is TGTGCCAGCAGCCCCCTCGACAGGGCCACTAACTATGGCTACACCTTC.

The V and J genes are TRBV29-1 and TRBJ2-7; 10 bases map to TRBD1. Germline V CDR1 and CDR2: SQVTM, ANQGSEA. The J segment lost 4 bases and the V segment lost 5 bases, leaving 11 bases of the junction unmatched. The CDR3 has 15 residues. The DNA of the CDR3 is TGCAGCGTTACTTACCCGACAGGGGGCTTATACGAGCAGTACTTC. Translating it yields CSVTYPTGGLYEQYF.

This chain links TRBV6-5 with TRBJ2-1, with D possibly TRBD2 on 6 matching bases. This CDR3 has 14 amino acids. V dropped 6 bases and J dropped 2 bases, with 11 bases sitting between them. Germline V gene sequence: CDR1 MNHEY, CDR2 SVGAGI. The chain's CDR3 is CASSRDSTYNEQFF. DNA for the CDR3: TGTGCCAGCAGCCGGGACTCGACCTACAATGAGCAGTTCTTC.